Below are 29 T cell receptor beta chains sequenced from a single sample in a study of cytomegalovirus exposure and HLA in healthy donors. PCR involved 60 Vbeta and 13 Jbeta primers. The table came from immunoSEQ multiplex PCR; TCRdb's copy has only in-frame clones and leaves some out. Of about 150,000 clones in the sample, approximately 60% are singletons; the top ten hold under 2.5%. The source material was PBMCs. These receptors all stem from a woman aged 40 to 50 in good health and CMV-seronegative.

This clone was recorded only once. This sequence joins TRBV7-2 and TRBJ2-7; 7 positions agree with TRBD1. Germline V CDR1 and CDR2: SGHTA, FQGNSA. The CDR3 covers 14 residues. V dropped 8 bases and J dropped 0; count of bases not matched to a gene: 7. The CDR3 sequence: CASDPTGRSYEQYF. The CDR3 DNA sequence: TGTGCCAGCGATCCGACAGGGCGCTCCTACGAGCAGTACTTC.

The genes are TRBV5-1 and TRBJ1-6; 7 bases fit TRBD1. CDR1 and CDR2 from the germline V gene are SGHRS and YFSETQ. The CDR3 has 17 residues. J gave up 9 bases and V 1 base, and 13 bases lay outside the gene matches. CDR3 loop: CASSLLMGQPSVSPLHF. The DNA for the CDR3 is TGCGCCAGCAGCTTGCTAATGGGACAGCCTTCGGTTTCACCCCTCCACTTT.

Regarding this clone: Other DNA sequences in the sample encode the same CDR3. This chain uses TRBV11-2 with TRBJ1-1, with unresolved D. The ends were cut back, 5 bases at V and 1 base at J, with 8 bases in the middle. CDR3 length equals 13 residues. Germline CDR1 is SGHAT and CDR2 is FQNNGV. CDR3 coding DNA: TGTGCCAGCAGCCTAGGAGCGAACACTGAAGCTTTCTTT. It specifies CASSLGANTEAFF. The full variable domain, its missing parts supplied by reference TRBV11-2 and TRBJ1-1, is EAGVAQSPRYKIIEKRQSVAFWCNPISGHATLYWYQQILGQGPKLLIQFQNNGVVDDSQLPKDRFSAERLKGVDSTLKIQPAKLEDSAVYLCASSLGANTEAFFGQGTRLTVV.

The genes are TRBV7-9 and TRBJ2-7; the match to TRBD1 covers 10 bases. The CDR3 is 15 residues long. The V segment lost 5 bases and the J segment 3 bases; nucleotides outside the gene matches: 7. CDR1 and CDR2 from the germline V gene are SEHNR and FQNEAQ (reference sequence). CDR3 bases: TGTGCCAGCAGCGCCCGACAGGGGGCTCTCTACGAGCAGTACTTC. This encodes CASSARQGALYEQYF.

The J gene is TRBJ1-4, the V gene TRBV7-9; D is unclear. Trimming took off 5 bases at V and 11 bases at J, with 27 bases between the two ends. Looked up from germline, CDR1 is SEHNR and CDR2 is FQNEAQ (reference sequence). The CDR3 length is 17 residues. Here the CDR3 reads CASSLLTRGGSAGKLFF. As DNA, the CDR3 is TGTGCCAGCAGCCTCCTGACGCGGGGTGGGAGTGCCGGGAAACTGTTTTTT.

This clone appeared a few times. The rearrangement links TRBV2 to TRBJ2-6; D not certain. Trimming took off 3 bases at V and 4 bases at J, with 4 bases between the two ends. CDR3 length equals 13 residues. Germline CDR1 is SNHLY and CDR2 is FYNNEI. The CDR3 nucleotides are TGTGCCAGCAGTGATACAGGGGCCAACGTCCTGACTTTC. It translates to CASSDTGANVLTF.

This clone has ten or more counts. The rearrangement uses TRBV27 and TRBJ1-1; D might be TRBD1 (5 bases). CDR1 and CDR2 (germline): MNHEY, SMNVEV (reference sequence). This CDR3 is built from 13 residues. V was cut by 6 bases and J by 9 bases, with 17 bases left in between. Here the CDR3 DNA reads TGTGCCAGCAGGAAGACCGGGACTACTAAAGCTTTCTTT. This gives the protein CASRKTGTTKAFF.

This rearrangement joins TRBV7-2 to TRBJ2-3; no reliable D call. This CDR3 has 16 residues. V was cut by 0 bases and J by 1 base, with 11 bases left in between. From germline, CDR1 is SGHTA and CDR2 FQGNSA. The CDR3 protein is CASSLAFGSGTDTQYF. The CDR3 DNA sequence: TGTGCCAGCAGCTTAGCATTCGGGTCGGGCACAGATACGCAGTATTTT.

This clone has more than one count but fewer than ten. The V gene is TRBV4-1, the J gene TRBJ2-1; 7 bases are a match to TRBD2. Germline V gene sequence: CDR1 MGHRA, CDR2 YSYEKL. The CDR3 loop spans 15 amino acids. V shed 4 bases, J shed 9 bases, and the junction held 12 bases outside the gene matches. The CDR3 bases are TGCGCCAGCAGCCCGCCTGGACTAGGGGCCGGTGAGCAGTTCTTC. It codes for CASSPPGLGAGEQFF.

The CDR3 protein is CASKRGGSDTQYF. The CDR3 DNA reads TGTGCCAGCAAGCGGGGGGGCTCCGATACGCAGTATTTT. The rearrangement uses TRBV2 and TRBJ2-3, with TRBD2 matching 10 bases. Germline-derived CDR1 and CDR2 are SNHLY and FYNNEI. V was clipped by 7 bases and J by 6 bases; unmatched bases: 4. The length of the CDR3 is 13 residues.

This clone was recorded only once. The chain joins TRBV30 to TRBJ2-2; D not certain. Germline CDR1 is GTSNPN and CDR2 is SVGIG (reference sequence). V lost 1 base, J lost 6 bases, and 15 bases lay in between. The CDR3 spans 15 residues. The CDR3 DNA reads TGTGCCTGGAGTGAGGAGTCTAGGTGGGCCGGGGAGCTGTTTTTT. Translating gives CAWSEESRWAGELFF.

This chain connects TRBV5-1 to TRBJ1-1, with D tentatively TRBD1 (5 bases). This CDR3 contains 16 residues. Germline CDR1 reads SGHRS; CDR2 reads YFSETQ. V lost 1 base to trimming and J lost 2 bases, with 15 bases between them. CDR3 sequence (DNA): TGCGCCAGCAGCTTGTTCGGGGGGGGAAGAAACACTGAAGCTTTCTTT. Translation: CASSLFGGGRNTEAFF.

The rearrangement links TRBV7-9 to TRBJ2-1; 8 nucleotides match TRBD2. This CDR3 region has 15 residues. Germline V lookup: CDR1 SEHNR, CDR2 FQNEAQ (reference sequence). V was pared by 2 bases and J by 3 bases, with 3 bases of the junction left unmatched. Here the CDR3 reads CASSLTSGHYNEQFF. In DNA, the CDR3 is TGTGCCAGCAGCTTAACTAGCGGACACTACAATGAGCAGTTCTTC.

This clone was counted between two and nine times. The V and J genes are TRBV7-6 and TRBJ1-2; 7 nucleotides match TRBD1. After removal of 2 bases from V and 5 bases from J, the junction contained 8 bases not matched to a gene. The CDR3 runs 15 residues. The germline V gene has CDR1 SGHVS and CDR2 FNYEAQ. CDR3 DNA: TGTGCCAGCAGCTTATTTACCACAGGGGTATATGGCTACACCTTC. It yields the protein CASSLFTTGVYGYTF.

CDR3 sequence (DNA): TGCGCCAGCAGCCCCAGGGGGGACTCGGGTGAAAAACTGTTTTTT. It codes for CASSPRGDSGEKLFF. This rearrangement joins TRBV5-1 to TRBJ1-4; 7 nucleotides agree with TRBD1. With V trimmed by 4 bases and J by 7 bases, 10 bases remained unmatched. The CDR3 extends over 15 amino acids. Per the germline V gene, CDR1 is SGHRS and CDR2 is YFSETQ. The whole variable domain, remainder taken from reference TRBV5-1 and TRBJ1-4, is KAGVTQTPRYLIKTRGQQVTLSCSPISGHRSVSWYQQTPGQGLQFLFEYFSETQRNKGNFPGRFSGRQFSNSRSEMNVSTLELGDSALYLCASSPRGDSGEKLFFGSGTQLSVL.

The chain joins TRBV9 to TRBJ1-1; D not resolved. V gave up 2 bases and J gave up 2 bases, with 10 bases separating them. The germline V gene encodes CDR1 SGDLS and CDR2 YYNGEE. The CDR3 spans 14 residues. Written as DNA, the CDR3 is TGTGCCAGCAGCGTCGGACTGGAAAACACTGAAGCTTTCTTT. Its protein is CASSVGLENTEAFF.

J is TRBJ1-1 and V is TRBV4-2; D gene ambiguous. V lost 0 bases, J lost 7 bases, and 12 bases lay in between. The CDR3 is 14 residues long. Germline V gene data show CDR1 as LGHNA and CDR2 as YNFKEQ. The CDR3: CASSQESHSGEAFF. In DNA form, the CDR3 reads TGTGCCAGCAGCCAAGAATCCCACAGCGGTGAAGCTTTCTTT.

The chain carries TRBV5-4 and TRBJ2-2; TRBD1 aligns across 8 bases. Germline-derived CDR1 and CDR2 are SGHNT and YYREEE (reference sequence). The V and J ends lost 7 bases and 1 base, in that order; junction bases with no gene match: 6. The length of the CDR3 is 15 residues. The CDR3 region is CASGPGGGNTGELFF. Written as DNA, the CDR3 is TGTGCCAGCGGCCCAGGGGGCGGGAACACCGGGGAGCTGTTTTTT.

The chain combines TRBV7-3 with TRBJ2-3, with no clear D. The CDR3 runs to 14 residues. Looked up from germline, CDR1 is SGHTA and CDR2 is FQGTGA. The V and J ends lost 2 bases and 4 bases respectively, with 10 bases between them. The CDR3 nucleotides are TGTGCCAGCAGCTTAGCAGGCAGCCCAGATACGCAGTATTTT. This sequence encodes CASSLAGSPDTQYF. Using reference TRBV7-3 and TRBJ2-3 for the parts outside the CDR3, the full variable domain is GAGVSQTPSNKVTEKGKYVELRCDPISGHTALYWYRQSLGQGPEFLIYFQGTGAADDSGLPNDRFFAVRPEGSVSTLKIQRTERGDSAVYLCASSLAGSPDTQYFGPGTRLTVL.

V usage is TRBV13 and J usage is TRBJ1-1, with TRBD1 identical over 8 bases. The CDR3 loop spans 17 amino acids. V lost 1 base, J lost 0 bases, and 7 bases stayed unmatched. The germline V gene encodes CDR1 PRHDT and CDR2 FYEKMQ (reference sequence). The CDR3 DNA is TGTGCCAGCAGCTTAGCCGCAGGGGGCCACATGAACACTGAAGCTTTCTTT. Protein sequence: CASSLAAGGHMNTEAFF. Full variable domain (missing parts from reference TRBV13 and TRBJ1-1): AAGVIQSPRHLIKEKRETATLKCYPIPRHDTVYWYQQGPGQDPQFLISFYEKMQSDKGSIPDRFSAQQFSDYHSELNMSSLELGDSALYFCASSLAAGGHMNTEAFFGQGTRLTVV.

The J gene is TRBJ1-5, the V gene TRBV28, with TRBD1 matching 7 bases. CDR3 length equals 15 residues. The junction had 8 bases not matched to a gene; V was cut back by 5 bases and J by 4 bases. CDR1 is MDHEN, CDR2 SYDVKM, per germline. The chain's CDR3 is CASSPTTGMNQPQHF. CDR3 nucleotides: TGTGCCAGCAGTCCGACGACAGGGATGAATCAGCCCCAGCATTTT.

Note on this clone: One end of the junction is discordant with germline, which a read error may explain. The CDR3 bases are TGTGCCAGCAGTTACTCCCCAGACACCGGCAATTCCCCCCTCCACTTT. Translating gives CASSYSPDTGNSPLHF. J is TRBJ1-6 and V is TRBV6-5; D call uncertain. CDR1 is MNHEY and CDR2 is SVGAGI in the germline V gene. This CDR3 region has 16 residues.

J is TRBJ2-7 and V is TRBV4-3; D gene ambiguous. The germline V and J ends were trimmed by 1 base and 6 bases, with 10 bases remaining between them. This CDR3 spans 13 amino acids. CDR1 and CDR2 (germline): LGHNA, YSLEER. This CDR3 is CASSQGLYFEQYF. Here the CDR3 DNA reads TGCGCCAGCAGCCAAGGTCTTTACTTCGAGCAGTACTTC.

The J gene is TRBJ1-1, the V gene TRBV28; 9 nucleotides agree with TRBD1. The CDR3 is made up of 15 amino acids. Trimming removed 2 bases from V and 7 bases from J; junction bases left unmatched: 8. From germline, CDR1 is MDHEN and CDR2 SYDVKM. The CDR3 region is CASSLPTGQGYEAFF. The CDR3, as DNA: TGTGCCAGCAGTTTACCCACGGGACAGGGCTATGAAGCTTTCTTT.

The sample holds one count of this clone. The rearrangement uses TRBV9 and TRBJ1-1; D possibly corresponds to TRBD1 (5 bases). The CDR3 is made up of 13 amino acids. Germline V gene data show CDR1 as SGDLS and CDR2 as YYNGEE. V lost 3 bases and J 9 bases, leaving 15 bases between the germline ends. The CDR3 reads CASSGEPEGKAFF. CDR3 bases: TGTGCCAGCAGCGGAGAGCCGGAGGGGAAAGCTTTCTTT.

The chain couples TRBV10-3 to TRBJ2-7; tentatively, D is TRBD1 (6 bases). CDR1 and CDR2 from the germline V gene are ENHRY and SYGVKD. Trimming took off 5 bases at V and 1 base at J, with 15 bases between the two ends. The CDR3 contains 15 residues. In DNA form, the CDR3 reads TGTGCCATCAGTCAGACAGGAGGATCATCCTACGAGCAGTACTTC. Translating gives CAISQTGGSSYEQYF.

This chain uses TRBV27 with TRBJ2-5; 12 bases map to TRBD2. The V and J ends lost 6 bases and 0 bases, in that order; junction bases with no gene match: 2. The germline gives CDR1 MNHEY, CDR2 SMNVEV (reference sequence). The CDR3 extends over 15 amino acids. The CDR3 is CASSLAGGYQETQYF. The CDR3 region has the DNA TGTGCCAGCAGCCTAGCGGGGGGGTACCAAGAGACCCAGTACTTC.

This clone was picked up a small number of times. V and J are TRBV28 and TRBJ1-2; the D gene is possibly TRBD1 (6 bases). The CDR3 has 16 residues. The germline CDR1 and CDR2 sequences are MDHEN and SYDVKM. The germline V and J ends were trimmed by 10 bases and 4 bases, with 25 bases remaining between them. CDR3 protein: CAISQGGETFGYGYTF. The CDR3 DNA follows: TGTGCCATCTCTCAAGGGGGGGAGACATTCGGCTATGGCTACACCTTC.

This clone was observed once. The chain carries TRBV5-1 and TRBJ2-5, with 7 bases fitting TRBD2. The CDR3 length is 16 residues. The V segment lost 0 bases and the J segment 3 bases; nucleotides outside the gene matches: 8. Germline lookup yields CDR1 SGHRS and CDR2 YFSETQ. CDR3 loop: CASSLDGRGTKETQYF. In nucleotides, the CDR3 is TGCGCCAGCAGCTTGGATGGGCGGGGGACCAAAGAGACCCAGTACTTC.